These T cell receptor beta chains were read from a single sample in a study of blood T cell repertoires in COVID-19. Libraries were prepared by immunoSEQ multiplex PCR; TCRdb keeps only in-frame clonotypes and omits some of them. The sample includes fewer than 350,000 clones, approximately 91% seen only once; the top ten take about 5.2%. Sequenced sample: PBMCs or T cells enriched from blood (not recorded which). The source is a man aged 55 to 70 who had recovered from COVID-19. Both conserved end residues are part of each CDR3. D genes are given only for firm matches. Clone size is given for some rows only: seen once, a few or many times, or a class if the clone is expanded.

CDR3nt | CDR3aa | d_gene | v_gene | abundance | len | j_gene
TGTGCCAGCAGCTTTGCCGGACTAGCGGGAGCGACCGGGGAGCTGTTTTTT | CASSFAGLAGATGELFF | - | TRBV12-1 | - | 17 | TRBJ2-2
TGTGCCAGCAGCCGACAGTTCAGTGAAGCTTTCTTT | CASSRQFSEAFF | - | TRBV28 | - | 12 | TRBJ1-1
TGTGCCAGTAGTATTCTCGGGAAACCAGATACGCAGTATTTT | CASSILGKPDTQYF | - | TRBV19 | - | 14 | TRBJ2-3
TGTGCCAGCAGTGAATTTTTCAGAAGCTCTGGAAACACCATATATTTT | CASSEFFRSSGNTIYF | - | TRBV6-1 | - | 16 | TRBJ1-3
TGTGCCAGCAGCTCCGGACAGTCCCCAGAGCAGTACTTC | CASSSGQSPEQYF | - | TRBV5-4 | - | 13 | TRBJ2-7
TGCGCCAGCAGCTTGGTAGGACAGAGCTCTGGAAACACCATATATTTT | CASSLVGQSSGNTIYF | - | TRBV5-1 | few | 16 | TRBJ1-3
TGTGCCAGCAGCTCCAACCCATCTGAGGAGACCCAGTACTTC | CASSSNPSEETQYF | - | TRBV7-8 | - | 14 | TRBJ2-5
TGTGCCAGCAGTGTTAGCGGCGCGAACACCGGGGAGCTGTTTTTT | CASSVSGANTGELFF | - | TRBV2 | few | 15 | TRBJ2-2
TGTGCCAGCAGCCTCAGGACAGGGGCAGGGGAGCAGTACTTC | CASSLRTGAGEQYF | TRBD1 | TRBV5-5 | few | 14 | TRBJ2-7
TGTGCCAGCTCCCGCAGGACAGGGCAAGGCGATGAGCAGTTCTTC | CASSRRTGQGDEQFF | TRBD1 | TRBV18 | once | 15 | TRBJ2-1
TGCGCCAGCTCCCGGGGGACTGGGAGCACAGATACGCAGTATTTT | CASSRGTGSTDTQYF | - | TRBV5-1 | - | 15 | TRBJ2-3
TGTGCCAGTAGTCCTCAGCGGGCGACGAACACTGAAGCTTTCTTT | CASSPQRATNTEAFF | - | TRBV19 | - | 15 | TRBJ1-1
TGTGCCAGCAGTTATGGCCCACTTGGCGGCTACGAGCAGTACTTC | CASSYGPLGGYEQYF | - | TRBV6-2/TRBV6-3 | - | 15 | TRBJ2-7
TGTGCCATTTCCCAGACAGGGCGCAATCAGCCCCAGCATTTT | CAISQTGRNQPQHF | TRBD1 | TRBV10-3 | - | 14 | TRBJ1-5
TGTGCCAGCAGCCCCAACAGATATAGCACAGATACGCAGTATTTT | CASSPNRYSTDTQYF | - | TRBV7-9 | - | 15 | TRBJ2-3
TGTGCCAGCAGTTTTTTCGCGGTGAAGCTTGCCACAGATACGCAGTATTTT | CASSFFAVKLATDTQYF | - | TRBV27 | - | 17 | TRBJ2-3
TGTGCCAGCAGTGACAGGTTCTCTGGGGCCAACGTCCTGACTTTC | CASSDRFSGANVLTF | - | TRBV6-1 | - | 15 | TRBJ2-6
TGTGCCAGTAGTATTTTCGGGACAGCGGAATCACCCCTCCACTTT | CASSIFGTAESPLHF | TRBD1 | TRBV19 | few | 15 | TRBJ1-6
TGTGCCAGCAGTCTACAGGGGGATCAGCCCCAGCATTTT | CASSLQGDQPQHF | TRBD1 | TRBV7-2 | - | 13 | TRBJ1-5
TGCGCCAGCAGCCCCAAAAGGTCGGACTTTGGGGACTACAATGAGCAGTTCTTC | CASSPKRSDFGDYNEQFF | - | TRBV5-1 | - | 18 | TRBJ2-1
TGTGCCAGCAGCTTGGGTCGCGTCTATGGCTACACCTTC | CASSLGRVYGYTF | - | TRBV5-4 | - | 13 | TRBJ1-2
TGTGCCAGTAGTATTGCTGGGGGGAGCCCCTACAATGAGCAGTTCTTC | CASSIAGGSPYNEQFF | - | TRBV19 | - | 16 | TRBJ2-1
TGTGCCATCAGTGAGGCAGGGGGTGGTAGCAATCAGCCCCAGCATTTT | CAISEAGGGSNQPQHF | TRBD1 | TRBV10-3 | - | 16 | TRBJ1-5
TGTGCCAGCAGCTTGACCGGAGTCAATCAGCCCCAGCATTTT | CASSLTGVNQPQHF | - | TRBV5-6 | once | 14 | TRBJ1-5
TGCGCCAGCAGCCAAGTTTCGGGTGTTTACGAGCAGTACTTC | CASSQVSGVYEQYF | - | TRBV4-1 | - | 14 | TRBJ2-7
TGTGCCAGTAGTATGTATGGGCAGGGCTCTCAGCCCCAGCATTTT | CASSMYGQGSQPQHF | - | TRBV19 | - | 15 | TRBJ1-5
TGTGCCAGCTCACCGAGGAACGTCGACAATGAGCAGTTCTTC | CASSPRNVDNEQFF | - | TRBV18 | - | 14 | TRBJ2-1
TGCGCCAGCAGTGAGTCGGGAGGGCCGGGATACAATGAGCAGTTCTTC | CASSESGGPGYNEQFF | TRBD2 | TRBV10-1 | - | 16 | TRBJ2-1
TGTGCCAGCAGTGAAAGGGGCAGGGGTGGAAACACCATATATTTT | CASSERGRGGNTIYF | - | TRBV6-1 | - | 15 | TRBJ1-3
TGTGCCAGCAGCAAGCGGGAGGGAAAGCTCGAGCAGTACTTC | CASSKREGKLEQYF | TRBD2 | TRBV13 | - | 14 | TRBJ2-7
TGCGCCAGCAGCCAAGATCGACTAGCGGCCTACAATGAGCAGTTCTTC | CASSQDRLAAYNEQFF | TRBD2 | TRBV4-3 | - | 16 | TRBJ2-1
TGTGCCAGTAGCCCAGACCTAGCGGGAGGCCCAGATACGCAGTATTTT | CASSPDLAGGPDTQYF | TRBD2 | TRBV19 | - | 16 | TRBJ2-3
TGCGCCAGCAGGGATACTAGCGGGAGCTACAATGAGCAGTTCTTC | CASRDTSGSYNEQFF | TRBD2 | TRBV5-1 | - | 15 | TRBJ2-1
TGTGCCAGCAGTTTGAAGGGGTTGAGCTCTGGGGCCAACGTCCTGACTTTC | CASSLKGLSSGANVLTF | - | TRBV28 | - | 17 | TRBJ2-6